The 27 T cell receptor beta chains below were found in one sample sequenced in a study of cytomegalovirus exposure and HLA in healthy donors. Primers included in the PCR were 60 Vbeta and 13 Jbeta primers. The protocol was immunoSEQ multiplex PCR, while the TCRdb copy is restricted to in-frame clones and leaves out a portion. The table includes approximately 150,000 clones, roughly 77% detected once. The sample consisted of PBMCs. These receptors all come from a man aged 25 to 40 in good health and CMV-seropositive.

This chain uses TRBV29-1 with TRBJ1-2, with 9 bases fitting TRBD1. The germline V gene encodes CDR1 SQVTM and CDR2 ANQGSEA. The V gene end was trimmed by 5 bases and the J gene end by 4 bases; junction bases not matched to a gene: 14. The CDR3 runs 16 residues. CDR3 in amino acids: CSVQHRTGAIFYGYTF. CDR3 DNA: TGCAGCGTTCAACATCGGACAGGGGCCATTTTCTATGGCTACACCTTC. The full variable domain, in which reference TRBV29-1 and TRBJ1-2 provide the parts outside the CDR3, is SAVISQKPSRDICQRGTSLTIQCQVDSQVTMMFWYRQQPGQSLTLIATANQGSEATYESGFVIDKFPISRPNLTFSTLTVSNMSPEDSSIYLCSVQHRTGAIFYGYTFGSGTRLTVV.

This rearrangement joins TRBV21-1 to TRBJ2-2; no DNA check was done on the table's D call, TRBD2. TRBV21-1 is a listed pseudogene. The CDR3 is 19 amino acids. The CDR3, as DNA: TGTGCCAGCAGCAAAAGGCCGCGGGGGGGCCCTCCGGACACCGGGGAGCTGTTTTTT. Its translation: CASSKRPRGGPPDTGELFF.

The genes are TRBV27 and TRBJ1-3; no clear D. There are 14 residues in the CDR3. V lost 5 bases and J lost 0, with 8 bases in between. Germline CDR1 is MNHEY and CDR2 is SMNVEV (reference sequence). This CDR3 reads CASSLDTSGNTIYF. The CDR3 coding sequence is TGTGCCAGCAGTCTCGACACCTCTGGAAACACCATATATTTT.

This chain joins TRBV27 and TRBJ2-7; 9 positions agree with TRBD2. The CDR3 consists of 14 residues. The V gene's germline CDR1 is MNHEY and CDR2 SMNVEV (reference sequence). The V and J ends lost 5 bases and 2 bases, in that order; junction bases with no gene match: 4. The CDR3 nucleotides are TGTGCCAGCAGTACGCGGGGGGGTACCTACGAGCAGTACTTC. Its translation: CASSTRGGTYEQYF.

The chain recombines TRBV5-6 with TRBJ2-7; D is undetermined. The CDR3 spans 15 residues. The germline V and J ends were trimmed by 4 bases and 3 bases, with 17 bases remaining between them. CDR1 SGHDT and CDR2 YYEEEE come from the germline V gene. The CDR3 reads CASSQNTRSFYEQYF. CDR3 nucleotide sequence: TGTGCCAGCAGCCAAAACACCCGTTCCTTCTACGAGCAGTACTTC.

CDR3: CASRSRGQETQYF. CDR3 DNA: TGTGCCAGCAGGAGTCGAGGACAGGAGACCCAGTACTTC. The chain recombines TRBV28 with TRBJ2-5, with a weak D call TRBD1 (6 bases). The ends were cut back, 6 bases at V and 5 bases at J, with 13 bases in the middle. CDR3 length: 13 amino acids. Germline V gene lookup returns CDR1 MDHEN and CDR2 SYDVKM.

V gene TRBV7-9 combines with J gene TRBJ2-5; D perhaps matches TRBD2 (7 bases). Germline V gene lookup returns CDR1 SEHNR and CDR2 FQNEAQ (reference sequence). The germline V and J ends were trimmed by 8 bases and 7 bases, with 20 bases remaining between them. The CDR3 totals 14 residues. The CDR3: CASLGGPVSGTQYF. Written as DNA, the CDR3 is TGTGCCAGCCTGGGGGGGCCAGTGTCTGGGACCCAGTACTTC.

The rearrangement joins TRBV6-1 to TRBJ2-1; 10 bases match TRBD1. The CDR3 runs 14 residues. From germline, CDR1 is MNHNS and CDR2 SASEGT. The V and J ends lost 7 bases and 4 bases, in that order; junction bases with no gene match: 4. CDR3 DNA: TGTGCCAGCATCAAGGGACAGGGGTACAATGAGCAGTTCTTC. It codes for CASIKGQGYNEQFF.

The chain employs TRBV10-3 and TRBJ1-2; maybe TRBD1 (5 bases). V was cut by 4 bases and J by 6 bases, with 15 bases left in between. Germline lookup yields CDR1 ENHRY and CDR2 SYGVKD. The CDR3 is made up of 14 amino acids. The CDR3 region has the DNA TGTGCCATCAGTGGCAGGGCTAGTCCTGATGGCTACACCTTC. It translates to CAISGRASPDGYTF.

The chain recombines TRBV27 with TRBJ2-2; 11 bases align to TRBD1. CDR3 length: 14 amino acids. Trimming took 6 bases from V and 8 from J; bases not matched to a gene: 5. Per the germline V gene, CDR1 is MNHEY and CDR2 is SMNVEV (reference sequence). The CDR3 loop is CASRIGQGAGELFF. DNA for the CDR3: TGTGCCAGCAGAATCGGACAGGGGGCGGGGGAGCTGTTTTTT.

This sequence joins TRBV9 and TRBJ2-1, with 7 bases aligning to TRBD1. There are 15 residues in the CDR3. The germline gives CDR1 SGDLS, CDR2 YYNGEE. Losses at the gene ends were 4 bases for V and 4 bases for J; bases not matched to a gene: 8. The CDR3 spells CASSLEGARYNEQFF. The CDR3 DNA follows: TGTGCCAGCAGCCTAGAGGGGGCACGGTACAATGAGCAGTTCTTC.

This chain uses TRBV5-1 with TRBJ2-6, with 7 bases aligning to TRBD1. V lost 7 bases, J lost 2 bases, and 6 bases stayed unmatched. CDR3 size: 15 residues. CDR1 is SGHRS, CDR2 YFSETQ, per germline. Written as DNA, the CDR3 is TGCGCCAGCGGACAACAGGGGACTGGGGCCAACGTCCTGACTTTC. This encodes CASGQQGTGANVLTF.

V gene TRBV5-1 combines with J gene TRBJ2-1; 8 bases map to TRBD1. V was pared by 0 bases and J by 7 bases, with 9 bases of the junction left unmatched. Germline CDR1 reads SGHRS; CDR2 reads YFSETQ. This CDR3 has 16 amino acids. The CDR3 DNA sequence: TGCGCCAGCAGCTTGGGGGCGGGACAGGCCTGGAATGAGCAGTTCTTC. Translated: CASSLGAGQAWNEQFF.

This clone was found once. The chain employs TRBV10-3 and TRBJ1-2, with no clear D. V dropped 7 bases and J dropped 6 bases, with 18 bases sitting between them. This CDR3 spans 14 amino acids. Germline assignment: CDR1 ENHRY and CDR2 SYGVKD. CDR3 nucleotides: TGTGCCATCACCCAAGCCCCGGGAATAGATGGCTACACCTTC. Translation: CAITQAPGIDGYTF.

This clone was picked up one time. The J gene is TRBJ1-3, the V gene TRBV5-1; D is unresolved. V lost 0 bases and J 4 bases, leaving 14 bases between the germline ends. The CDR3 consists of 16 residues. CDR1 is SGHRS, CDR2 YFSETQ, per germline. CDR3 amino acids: CASSLVDLRLGNTIYF. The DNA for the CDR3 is TGCGCCAGCAGCTTGGTGGACTTACGACTGGGAAACACCATATATTTT. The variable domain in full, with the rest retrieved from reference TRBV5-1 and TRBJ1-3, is KAGVTQTPRYLIKTRGQQVTLSCSPISGHRSVSWYQQTPGQGLQFLFEYFSETQRNKGNFPGRFSGRQFSNSRSEMNVSTLELGDSALYLCASSLVDLRLGNTIYFGEGSWLTVV.

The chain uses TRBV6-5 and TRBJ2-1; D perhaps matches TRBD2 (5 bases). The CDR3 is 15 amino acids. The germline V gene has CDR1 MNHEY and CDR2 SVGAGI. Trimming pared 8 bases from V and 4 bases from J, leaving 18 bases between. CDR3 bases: TGTGCCAGCTCCCTACGAGGGCTCCATTACAATGAGCAGTTCTTC. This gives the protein CASSLRGLHYNEQFF.

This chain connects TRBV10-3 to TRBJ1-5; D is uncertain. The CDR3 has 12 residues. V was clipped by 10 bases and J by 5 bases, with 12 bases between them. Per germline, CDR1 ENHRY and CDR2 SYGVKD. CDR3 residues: CATRSTDQPQHF. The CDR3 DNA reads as TGTGCCACCCGGTCCACGGATCAGCCCCAGCATTTT.

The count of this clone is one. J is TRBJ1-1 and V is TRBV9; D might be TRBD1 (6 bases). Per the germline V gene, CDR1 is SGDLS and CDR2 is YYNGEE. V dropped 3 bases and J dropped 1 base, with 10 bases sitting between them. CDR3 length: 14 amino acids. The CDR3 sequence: CASSAWGQNTEAFF. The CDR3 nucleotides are TGTGCCAGCAGCGCATGGGGACAGAACACTGAAGCTTTCTTT.

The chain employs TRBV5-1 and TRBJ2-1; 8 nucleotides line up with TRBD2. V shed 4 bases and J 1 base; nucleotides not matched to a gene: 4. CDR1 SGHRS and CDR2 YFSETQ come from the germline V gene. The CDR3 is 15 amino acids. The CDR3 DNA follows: TGCGCCAGCAGCCCGTCGGGAGGGTCCTACAATGAGCAGTTCTTC. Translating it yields CASSPSGGSYNEQFF.

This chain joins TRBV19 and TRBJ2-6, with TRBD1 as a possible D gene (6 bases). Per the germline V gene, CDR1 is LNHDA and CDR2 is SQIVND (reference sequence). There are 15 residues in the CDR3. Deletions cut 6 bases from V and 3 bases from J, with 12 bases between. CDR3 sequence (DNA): TGTGCCAGTAGACCAACAGGGCTTGGGGCCAACGTCCTGACTTTC. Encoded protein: CASRPTGLGANVLTF.

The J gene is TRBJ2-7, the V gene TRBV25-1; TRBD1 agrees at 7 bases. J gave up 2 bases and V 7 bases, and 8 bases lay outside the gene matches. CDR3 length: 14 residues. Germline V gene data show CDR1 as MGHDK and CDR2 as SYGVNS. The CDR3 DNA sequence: TGTGCCAGCATATCTCCGGGACAGACCTACGAGCAGTACTTC. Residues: CASISPGQTYEQYF.

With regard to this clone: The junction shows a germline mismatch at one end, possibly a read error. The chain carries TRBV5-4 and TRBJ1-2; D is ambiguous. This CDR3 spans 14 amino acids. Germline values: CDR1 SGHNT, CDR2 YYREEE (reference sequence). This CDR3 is CASSLNGGLYAYTF. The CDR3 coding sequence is TGTGCCAGCAGCTTGAATGGCGGTCTCTATGCCTACACCTTC.

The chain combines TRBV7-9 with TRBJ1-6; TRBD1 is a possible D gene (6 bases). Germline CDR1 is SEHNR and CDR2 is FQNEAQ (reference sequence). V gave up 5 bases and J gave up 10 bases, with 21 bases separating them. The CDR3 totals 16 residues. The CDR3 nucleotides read TGTGCCAGCAGCGATCGCGGAACAGGGTACTCGTCACCCCTCCACTTT. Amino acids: CASSDRGTGYSSPLHF.

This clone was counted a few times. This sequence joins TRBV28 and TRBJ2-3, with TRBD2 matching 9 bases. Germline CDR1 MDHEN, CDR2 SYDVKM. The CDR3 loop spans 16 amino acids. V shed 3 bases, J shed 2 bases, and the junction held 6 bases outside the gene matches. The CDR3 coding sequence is TGTGCCAGCAGTTTCCCAGCGGGGGGCCTCACAGATACGCAGTATTTT. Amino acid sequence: CASSFPAGGLTDTQYF. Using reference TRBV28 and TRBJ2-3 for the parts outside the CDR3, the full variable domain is DVKVTQSSRYLVKRTGEKVFLECVQDMDHENMFWYRQDPGLGLRLIYFSYDVKMKEKGDIPEGYSVSREKKERFSLILESASTNQTSMYLCASSFPAGGLTDTQYFGPGTRLTVL.

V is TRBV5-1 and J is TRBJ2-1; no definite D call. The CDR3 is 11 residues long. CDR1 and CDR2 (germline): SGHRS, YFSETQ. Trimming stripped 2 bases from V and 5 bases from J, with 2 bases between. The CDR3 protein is CASSFNNEQFF. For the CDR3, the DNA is TGCGCCAGCAGCTTCAACAATGAGCAGTTCTTC.

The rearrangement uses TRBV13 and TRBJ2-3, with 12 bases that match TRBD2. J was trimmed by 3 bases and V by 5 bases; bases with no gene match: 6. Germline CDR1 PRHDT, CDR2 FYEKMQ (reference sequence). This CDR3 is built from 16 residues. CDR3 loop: CASSPASGGVTDTQYF. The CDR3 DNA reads TGTGCCAGCAGCCCTGCTAGCGGGGGGGTGACAGATACGCAGTATTTT.

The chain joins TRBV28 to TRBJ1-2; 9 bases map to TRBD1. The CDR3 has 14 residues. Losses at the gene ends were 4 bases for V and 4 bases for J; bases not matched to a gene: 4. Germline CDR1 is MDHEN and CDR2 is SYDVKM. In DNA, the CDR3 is TGTGCCAGCAGTTCCACAGGGGGCAGCTATGGCTACACCTTC. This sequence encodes CASSSTGGSYGYTF.